Each of the 24 T cell receptor beta chains below was sequenced from the same sample in a study of shared clonotypes between healthy human individuals. Assay: immunoSEQ multiplex PCR; the TCRdb copy retains only in-frame clones and omits some. The repertoire holds around 1.1 million clones, with approximately 80% as singletons. The source material was memory CD4+ T cells from PBMCs. The subset was: CD45RA-negative fraction. The receptor source for this set is a man between 18 and 29 years old in good health. Some clones in this sample may be carry-over from other donors' samples.

The rearrangement links TRBV7-2 to TRBJ1-5; D is possibly TRBD1 (5 bases). Germline CDR1 SGHTA, CDR2 FQGNSA. V was trimmed by 2 bases and J by 7 bases, leaving 15 bases between them. The CDR3 length is 15 residues. The CDR3 DNA reads TGTGCCAGCAGCTTAAAAGCGGTATGGGGGCAGCCCCAGCATTTT. Protein: CASSLKAVWGQPQHF.

This chain links TRBV10-1 with TRBJ1-5; a weak D match, TRBD1 (5 bases). V was shortened by 0 bases and J by 9 bases, with 6 bases between the two germline ends. There are 12 residues in the CDR3. Germline values: CDR1 WNHNN, CDR2 SYGVQD (reference sequence). DNA for the CDR3: TGCGCCAGCAGTGAGTCCGGGACGCCCCAGCATTTT. Translating it yields CASSESGTPQHF.

The J gene is TRBJ1-2, the V gene TRBV6-6; 11 positions match TRBD1. J lost 3 bases, V lost 6 bases, and 3 bases had no gene match. Germline V lookup: CDR1 MNHNY, CDR2 SVGAGI (reference sequence). This CDR3 has 14 residues. CDR3 coding DNA: TGTGCCAGCAGGGGACAGGGGGTTGACTATGGCTACACCTTC. It specifies CASRGQGVDYGYTF.

This clone was counted between two and nine times. The chain employs TRBV28 and TRBJ1-5, with D possibly being TRBD1 (5 bases). CDR1 and CDR2 from the germline V gene are MDHEN and SYDVKM. V was pared by 4 bases and J by 9 bases, with 16 bases between. The CDR3 spans 14 residues. This chain's CDR3 is CASSSSPLGGPQHF. The DNA for the CDR3 is TGTGCCAGCAGTTCGTCGCCACTGGGGGGGCCCCAGCATTTT.

This clone was counted a single time. This chain connects TRBV27 to TRBJ1-5, with 7 nucleotides matching TRBD1. The V segment lost 2 bases and the J segment 5 bases; nucleotides outside the gene matches: 6. In germline, CDR1 is MNHEY, CDR2 SMNVEV (reference sequence). The CDR3 sequence is 15 residues long. The CDR3 coding sequence is TGTGCCAGCAGTTTAATTGGGACAGATTATCAGCCCCAGCATTTT. It codes for CASSLIGTDYQPQHF.

V is TRBV14 and J is TRBJ1-2; maybe TRBD1 (5 bases). The V end lost 4 bases, the J end lost 3 bases, and 12 bases lay between the germline ends. Germline V gene data show CDR1 as SGHDN and CDR2 as FVKESK. The CDR3 extends over 14 amino acids. CDR3 sequence (DNA): TGTGCCAGCAGCCCCACTCAGGGCTACTATGGCTACACCTTC. It encodes CASSPTQGYYGYTF.

This clone turned up a few times. The chain carries TRBV5-1 and TRBJ1-5; a weak D match, TRBD1 (5 bases). Trimming pared 4 bases from V and 7 bases from J, leaving 12 bases between. The CDR3 spans 13 residues. Germline V gene sequence: CDR1 SGHRS, CDR2 YFSETQ. The DNA of the CDR3 is TGCGCCAGCAGCGGGGCCCCCGACCAGCCCCAGCATTTT. This translates into CASSGAPDQPQHF. Using reference TRBV5-1 and TRBJ1-5 for the parts outside the CDR3, the full variable domain is KAGVTQTPRYLIKTRGQQVTLSCSPISGHRSVSWYQQTPGQGLQFLFEYFSETQRNKGNFPGRFSGRQFSNSRSEMNVSTLELGDSALYLCASSGAPDQPQHFGDGTRLSIL.

The rearrangement joins TRBV21-1 to TRBJ1-2; no check of the table's D call, TRBD1, against the DNA was made. TRBV21-1 is marked as a pseudogene. CDR3 length equals 17 residues. CDR3 in DNA: TGTGCCAGCAGCCTAAAGTCAGGGTGTCAGACAATGAGGGGCTACACCTTC. The encoded protein is CASSLKSGCQTMRGYTF.

This chain links TRBV18 with TRBJ2-7; no clear D. Germline-derived CDR1 and CDR2 are KGHSH and LQKENI. This CDR3 region has 19 residues. Trimming shortened V by 5 bases and J by 1 base, and 27 bases separated the two germline ends. This CDR3 reads CASSTPSGDPRVGSYEQYF. CDR3 sequence (DNA): TGTGCCAGCTCAACCCCTTCAGGAGATCCCCGAGTTGGATCCTACGAGCAGTACTTC.

The rearrangement uses TRBV28 and TRBJ2-3, with 8 bases lining up with TRBD1. Germline CDR1 and CDR2: MDHEN and SYDVKM. The CDR3 has 14 amino acids. The V gene end was trimmed by 3 bases and the J gene end by 1 base; junction bases not matched to a gene: 0. CDR3 sequence (DNA): TGTGCCAGCAGTTTGGACAGGGGCACAGATACGCAGTATTTT. Encoded protein: CASSLDRGTDTQYF.

This clone was counted once. This chain connects TRBV11-1 to TRBJ2-3; D is unclear. V was trimmed by 3 bases and J by 8 bases, leaving 6 bases between them. Germline CDR1 reads SGHAT; CDR2 reads FQDESV (reference sequence). The CDR3 covers 11 residues. The CDR3 spells CASSFGPTQYF. The CDR3 DNA reads as TGTGCCAGCAGCTTCGGACCTACGCAGTATTTT.

This clone was found a few times. The chain links TRBV27 to TRBJ2-3; 7 bases agree with TRBD1. This CDR3 region has 15 residues. V gave up 6 bases and J gave up 0 bases; unmatched junction bases: 6. In germline, CDR1 is MNHEY, CDR2 SMNVEV (reference sequence). The CDR3 protein is CASSRQGLSTDTQYF. The CDR3 region has the DNA TGTGCCAGCAGCCGACAGGGTTTGAGCACAGATACGCAGTATTTT.

This chain joins TRBV5-1 and TRBJ2-2; D unclear. Trimming pared 0 bases from V and 7 bases from J, leaving 10 bases between. From germline, CDR1 is SGHRS and CDR2 YFSETQ. The CDR3 runs 14 residues. The CDR3 region has the DNA TGCGCCAGCAGCTTGGGTCTGGTGGTCGGGGAGCTGTTTTTT. Translation: CASSLGLVVGELFF.

Only one count was recorded for this clone. This sequence joins TRBV5-6 and TRBJ1-1; D remains ambiguous. The CDR3 runs to 14 residues. Germline-derived CDR1 and CDR2 are SGHDT and YYEEEE. Trimming took 4 bases from V and 1 from J, leaving 11 bases between them. The CDR3, as DNA: TGTGCCAGCAGCCCAAAGGTCTGGAACACTGAAGCTTTCTTT. Protein sequence: CASSPKVWNTEAFF.

This sequence joins TRBV28 and TRBJ2-7; tentatively, D is TRBD2 (6 bases). CDR3 length equals 15 residues. Germline values: CDR1 MDHEN, CDR2 SYDVKM. The V gene lost 3 bases and the J gene lost 0 bases, with 12 bases spanning the gap. The CDR3 protein is CASSFQAGSSYEQYF. In DNA, the CDR3 is TGTGCCAGCAGTTTTCAGGCGGGAAGCTCCTACGAGCAGTACTTC.

The chain uses TRBV10-1 and TRBJ2-7; D not resolved. V was pared by 0 bases and J by 7 bases, with 7 bases between. CDR3 length: 12 amino acids. CDR1 is WNHNN, CDR2 SYGVQD, per germline (reference sequence). The CDR3 loop is CASSESVGEQYF. In DNA, the CDR3 is TGCGCCAGCAGTGAGTCTGTCGGGGAGCAGTACTTC.

The rearrangement joins TRBV7-9 to TRBJ2-6; D not resolved. The CDR3 contains 17 residues. Germline CDR1 SEHNR, CDR2 FQNEAQ (reference sequence). Trimming cost V 3 bases and J 3 bases, with 15 bases left between them. The CDR3 loop is CASSFGQPVFGANVLTF. The CDR3 DNA reads as TGTGCCAGCAGCTTCGGGCAACCAGTATTTGGGGCCAACGTCCTGACTTTC.

This clone was counted a single time. V is TRBV2 and J is TRBJ1-6; 7 positions match TRBD1. CDR3 length: 15 residues. Trimming took 8 bases from V and 5 from J; bases not matched to a gene: 9. Per the germline V gene, CDR1 is SNHLY and CDR2 is FYNNEI. CDR3 nucleotides: TGTGCCAGCCAAGGGGCGACAGGGAATAATTCACCCCTCCACTTT. Translating it yields CASQGATGNNSPLHF.

The CDR3: CASIPRGSSYNEQFF. The CDR3, as DNA: TGTGCCAGCATCCCCCGTGGTAGCTCCTACAATGAGCAGTTCTTC. This chain joins TRBV7-3 and TRBJ2-1, with D unresolved. V was trimmed by 7 bases and J by 0 bases, leaving 13 bases between them. CDR1 and CDR2 (germline): SGHTA, FQGTGA. The CDR3 has 15 amino acids.

With regard to this clone: This may be a read error: a much more frequent sequence differs by one nucleotide. The J gene is TRBJ2-2, the V gene TRBV6-5; the match to TRBD1 covers 7 bases. CDR1 MNHEY and CDR2 SVGAGI come from the germline V gene. V lost 6 bases to trimming and J lost 7 bases; unmatched junction nucleotides: 5. This CDR3 comprises 13 residues. CDR3 nucleotide sequence: TGTGCCAGCAGCACAGGGGACGACGGGGAGCTGTTTTTT. Its translation is CASSTGDDGELFF.

V usage is TRBV7-2 and J usage is TRBJ2-3; D is possibly TRBD1 (6 bases). The V end was cut by 4 bases, the J end by 9 bases, with 14 bases between. This CDR3 contains 13 residues. The germline CDR1 and CDR2 sequences are SGHTA and FQGNSA. The CDR3 reads CASSSRQDGTQYF. The CDR3 nucleotides are TGTGCCAGCAGCTCCCGACAGGATGGGACGCAGTATTTT.

CDR3 protein: CASSMGFGNQPQHF. The DNA for the CDR3 is TGTGCCAGTAGTATGGGGTTTGGGAATCAGCCCCAGCATTTT. This chain joins TRBV19 and TRBJ1-5; D is unresolved. This CDR3 spans 14 amino acids. V was pared by 3 bases and J by 4 bases, with 10 bases between. Germline V lookup: CDR1 LNHDA, CDR2 SQIVND (reference sequence).

This sequence joins TRBV28 and TRBJ1-1; D is uncertain. The CDR3 is made up of 12 amino acids. Trimming left V 6 bases short and J 11 bases short, with 16 bases between. Germline V CDR1 and CDR2: MDHEN, SYDVKM. In nucleotides, the CDR3 is TGTGCCAGCAGCCGTGGACGAACTGGGGCTTTCTTT. This codes for CASSRGRTGAFF.

In its sample, this clone was seen a few times. The same CDR3 arises from other DNA sequences in this sample as well. The rearrangement joins TRBV5-1 to TRBJ2-2; no clear D. There are 14 residues in the CDR3. Germline CDR1 reads SGHRS; CDR2 reads YFSETQ. V lost 0 bases and J 1 base, leaving 4 bases between the germline ends. The CDR3 loop reads CASSLGWNTGELFF. The CDR3 DNA follows: TGCGCCAGCAGCTTGGGTTGGAACACCGGGGAGCTGTTTTTT.